The 15 T cell receptor beta chains reported below all come from one sample, sequenced in a study of T-cell reconstitution after alpha-beta-depleted transplantation in children. The library targeted TCRbeta and was prepared with unique molecular identifiers. TCRdb recomputed calls from the PCR reads with MiXCR, one row per CDR3 protein. Of hundreds of thousands of distinct CDR3 sequences in the sample, 10% to 13% are singletons; the top ten hold approximately 4.1%. The material sequenced was PBMCs from the stem cell graft donor, taken from the stem cell graft. These receptors all come from a human donor who donated a stem cell graft to a child with acute myeloid leukemia.

The chain combines TRBV7-3 with TRBJ2-1; 11 bases are shared with TRBD2. Germline V gene lookup returns CDR1 SGHTA and CDR2 FQGTGA. The V segment lost 5 bases and the J segment 0 bases; nucleotides outside the gene matches: 6. The CDR3 covers 17 residues. CDR3 bases: TGTGCCAGCAGCCAGGGACTAGCGGTGAGCTCCTACAATGAGCAGTTCTTC. Protein product: CASSQGLAVSSYNEQFF.

There are a few counts of this clonotype. This chain links TRBV7-9 with TRBJ2-5; maybe TRBD2 (6 bases). V lost 5 bases to trimming and J lost 2 bases, with 12 bases between them. Germline V CDR1 and CDR2: SEHNR, FQNEAQ (reference sequence). This CDR3 region has 14 residues. The CDR3: CASSAPSEQETQYF. The CDR3 bases are TGTGCCAGCAGCGCCCCTAGCGAACAAGAGACCCAGTACTTC. Full variable domain (rest looked up from reference TRBV7-9 and TRBJ2-5): DTGVSQNPRHKITKRGQNVTFRCDPISEHNRLYWYRQTLGQGPEFLTYFQNEAQLEKSRLLSDRFSAERPKGSFSTLEIQRTEQGDSAMYLCASSAPSEQETQYFGPGTRLLVL.

This chain connects TRBV30 to TRBJ2-2; D tentatively fits TRBD1 or TRBD2 (5 bases each). This CDR3 is 14 amino acids long. Germline V CDR1 and CDR2: GTSNPN, SVGIG (reference sequence). Trimming took 2 bases from V and 6 from J, leaving 13 bases between them. CDR3 sequence: CAWSTGMGAGELFF. The CDR3 DNA reads as TGTGCCTGGAGTACTGGGATGGGGGCCGGGGAGCTGTTTTTT.

The rearrangement uses TRBV5-1 and TRBJ2-7; TRBD1 matches 10 bases. The CDR3 covers 15 residues. Germline trimming cut 4 bases from V and 6 bases from J; bases unmatched to any gene: 10. CDR1 and CDR2 (germline): SGHRS, YFSETQ. The CDR3 protein is CASSLNPGQGTEQYF. In DNA form, the CDR3 reads TGCGCCAGCAGCCTGAATCCGGGACAGGGGACCGAGCAGTACTTC.

This clonotype has ten or more counts. For the CDR3, the DNA is TGTGCCAGCAGTTACGAAGGTACGGGGCAGGGACTGTACGAGCAGTACTTC. This translates into CASSYEGTGQGLYEQYF. The chain couples TRBV6-5 to TRBJ2-7; tentatively, D is TRBD2 (6 bases). Trimming left V 2 bases short and J 4 bases short, with 21 bases between. In germline, CDR1 is MNHEY, CDR2 SVGAGI. This CDR3 spans 17 amino acids.

This clonotype was counted between two and nine times. The chain uses TRBV28 and TRBJ2-7; 14 bases line up with TRBD2. Trimming cost V 5 bases and J 7 bases; bases outside gene matches: 10. The germline V gene encodes CDR1 MDHEN and CDR2 SYDVKM. The CDR3 sequence is 16 residues long. The CDR3: CASSPQTSGRAGEQYF. CDR3 DNA sequence: TGTGCCAGCAGTCCCCAGACTAGCGGGAGGGCTGGGGAGCAGTACTTC. The full variable domain, its missing parts supplied by reference TRBV28 and TRBJ2-7, is DVKVTQSSRYLVKRTGEKVFLECVQDMDHENMFWYRQDPGLGLRLIYFSYDVKMKEKGDIPEGYSVSREKKERFSLILESASTNQTSMYLCASSPQTSGRAGEQYFGPGTRLTVT.

This clonotype has at least ten counts. V is TRBV7-9 and J is TRBJ1-5; D is unresolved. The V gene's germline CDR1 is SEHNR and CDR2 FQNEAQ (reference sequence). Trimming removed 1 base at V and 7 bases at J, with 11 bases between. This CDR3 region has 14 residues. The CDR3 DNA is TGTGCCAGCAGCTTAGATGGGGTAGGCCAGCCCCAGCATTTT. Translation: CASSLDGVGQPQHF.

This clonotype was counted ten times or more. The chain uses TRBV6-1 and TRBJ2-7, with 10 positions matching TRBD1. V was clipped by 6 bases and J by 3 bases; unmatched bases: 8. The CDR3 extends over 15 amino acids. Germline-derived CDR1 and CDR2 are MNHNS and SASEGT. This CDR3 reads CASRPTGTGDYEQYF. In DNA form, the CDR3 reads TGTGCCAGCAGACCTACCGGGACAGGGGACTACGAGCAGTACTTC.

This clonotype was observed at least ten times. This chain links TRBV7-9 with TRBJ2-4; D ambiguous. Germline lookup yields CDR1 SEHNR and CDR2 FQNEAQ (reference sequence). The CDR3 is 16 residues long. Between the trimmed V and J ends, which lost 4 bases and 0 bases, there was a span of 13 bases. The CDR3 sequence: CASSSVVAVAKNIQYF. The CDR3 DNA is TGTGCCAGCAGCTCGGTCGTGGCGGTAGCCAAAAACATTCAGTACTTC.

There are many counts of this clonotype. The V gene is TRBV28, the J gene TRBJ2-7; D gene ambiguous. The germline V and J ends were trimmed by 9 bases and 5 bases, with 20 bases remaining between them. CDR1 and CDR2 (germline): MDHEN, SYDVKM. The CDR3 has 14 amino acids. In DNA, the CDR3 is TGTGCCAGTCTGCAACACGGAACCGCCCACGAGCAGTACTTC. Translation gives CASLQHGTAHEQYF.

The CDR3 region has the DNA TGTGCCATCAATCCTAGCGGGAAGAGTGAGACCCAGTACTTC. Its protein product is CAINPSGKSETQYF. This sequence joins TRBV10-3 and TRBJ2-5, with TRBD2 matching 9 bases. This CDR3 contains 14 residues. Trimming cost V 7 bases and J 5 bases; bases outside gene matches: 8. Germline V gene data show CDR1 as ENHRY and CDR2 as SYGVKD.

This clonotype was recorded at least ten times. The chain recombines TRBV2 with TRBJ2-2; the D gene is possibly TRBD2 (6 bases). The CDR3 is 15 residues long. Per the germline V gene, CDR1 is SNHLY and CDR2 is FYNNEI. Trimming pared 6 bases from V and 6 bases from J, leaving 17 bases between. CDR3 region: CASRPGTREAGELFF. The DNA of the CDR3 is TGTGCCAGCAGACCCGGGACGAGGGAGGCCGGGGAGCTGTTTTTT.

In this sample, this clonotype turned up a few times. The gene calls are TRBV12-3 or TRBV12-4 and TRBJ1-4; no definite D call. The V gene lost 6 bases and the J gene lost 0 bases, with 17 bases spanning the gap. The CDR3 length is 17 residues. In DNA, the CDR3 is TGTGCCAGCAGCCATATCTCCCCGGGAGCAACTAATGAAAAACTGTTTTTT. Translation: CASSHISPGATNEKLFF.

The table lists this clonotype with a few counts. The chain is built from TRBV12-3 or TRBV12-4 and TRBJ2-1; 10 bases fit TRBD1. CDR3 size: 16 residues. Losses at the gene ends were 5 bases for V and 2 bases for J; bases not matched to a gene: 6. In nucleotides, the CDR3 is TGTGCCAGCAGTGGCCTAGGACAGGGGGCCTACAATGAGCAGTTCTTC. It encodes CASSGLGQGAYNEQFF.

This clonotype has a count of ten or more. The chain couples TRBV6-2 or TRBV6-3 to TRBJ2-7; unclear D gene. Trimming removed 2 bases at V and 7 bases at J, with 9 bases between. CDR3 length equals 12 residues. Per the germline V gene, CDR1 is MNHEY and CDR2 is SVGEGT. CDR3: CASSYTWFEQYF. DNA for the CDR3: TGTGCCAGCAGTTACACTTGGTTTGAGCAGTACTTC.